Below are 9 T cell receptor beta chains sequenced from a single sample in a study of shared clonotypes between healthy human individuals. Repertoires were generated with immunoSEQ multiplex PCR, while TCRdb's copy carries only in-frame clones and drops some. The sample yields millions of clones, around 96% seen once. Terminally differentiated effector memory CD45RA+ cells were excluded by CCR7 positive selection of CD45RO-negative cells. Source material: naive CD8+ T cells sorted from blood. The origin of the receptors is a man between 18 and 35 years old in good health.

CDR3 in DNA: TGCGCCAGCAGCCTGCGGGGGGCCGGGTACGAGCAGTACTTC. This gives the protein CASSLRGAGYEQYF. V and J are TRBV4-1 and TRBJ2-7; 8 bases are a match to TRBD2. V was clipped by 4 bases and J by 4 bases; unmatched bases: 6. This CDR3 region has 14 residues. Germline CDR1 MGHRA, CDR2 YSYEKL.

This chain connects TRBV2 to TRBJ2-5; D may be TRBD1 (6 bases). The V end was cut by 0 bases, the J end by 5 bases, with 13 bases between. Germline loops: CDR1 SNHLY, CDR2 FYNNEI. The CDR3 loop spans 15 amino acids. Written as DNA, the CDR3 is TGTGCCAGCAGTGAAGCACACAGGGCGGAGGAGACCCAGTACTTC. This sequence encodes CASSEAHRAEETQYF.

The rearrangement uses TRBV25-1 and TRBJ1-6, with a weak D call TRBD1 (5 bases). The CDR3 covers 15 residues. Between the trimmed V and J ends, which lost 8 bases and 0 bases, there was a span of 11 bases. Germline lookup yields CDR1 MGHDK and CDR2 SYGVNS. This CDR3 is CASPGGGSYNSPLHF. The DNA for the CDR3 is TGTGCCAGCCCTGGCGGGGGCTCCTATAATTCACCCCTCCACTTT.

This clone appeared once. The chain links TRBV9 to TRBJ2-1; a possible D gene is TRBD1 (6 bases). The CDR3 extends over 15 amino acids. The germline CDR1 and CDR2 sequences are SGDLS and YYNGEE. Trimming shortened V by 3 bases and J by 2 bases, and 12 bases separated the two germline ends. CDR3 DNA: TGTGCCAGCAGCGGGGGGCAGCTACCCTACAATGAGCAGTTCTTC. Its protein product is CASSGGQLPYNEQFF.

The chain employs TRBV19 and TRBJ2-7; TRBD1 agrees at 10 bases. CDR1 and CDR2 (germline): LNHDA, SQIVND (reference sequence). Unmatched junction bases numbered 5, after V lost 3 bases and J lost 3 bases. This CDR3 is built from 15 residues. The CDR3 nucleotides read TGTGCCAGTAGTATCCGGGACAGGGGTGACTACGAGCAGTACTTC. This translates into CASSIRDRGDYEQYF.

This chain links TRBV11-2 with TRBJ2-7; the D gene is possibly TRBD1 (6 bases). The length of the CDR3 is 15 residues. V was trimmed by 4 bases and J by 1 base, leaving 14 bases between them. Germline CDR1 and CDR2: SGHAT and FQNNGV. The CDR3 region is CASSSHRTESYEQYF. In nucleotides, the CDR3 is TGTGCCAGCAGCTCCCATCGGACAGAGTCCTACGAGCAGTACTTC.

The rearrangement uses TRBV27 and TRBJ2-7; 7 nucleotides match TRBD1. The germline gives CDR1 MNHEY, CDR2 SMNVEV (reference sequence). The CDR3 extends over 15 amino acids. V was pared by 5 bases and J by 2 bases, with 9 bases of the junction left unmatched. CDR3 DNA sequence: TGTGCCAGCAGTCCGGACAGGTCACAGACCTACGAGCAGTACTTC. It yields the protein CASSPDRSQTYEQYF.

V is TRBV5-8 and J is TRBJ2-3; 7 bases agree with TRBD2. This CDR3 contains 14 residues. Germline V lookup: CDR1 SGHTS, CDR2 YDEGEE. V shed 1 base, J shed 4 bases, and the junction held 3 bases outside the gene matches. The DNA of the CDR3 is TGTGCCAGCAGCTTGAGCGGGATGGCAGATACGCAGTATTTT. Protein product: CASSLSGMADTQYF.

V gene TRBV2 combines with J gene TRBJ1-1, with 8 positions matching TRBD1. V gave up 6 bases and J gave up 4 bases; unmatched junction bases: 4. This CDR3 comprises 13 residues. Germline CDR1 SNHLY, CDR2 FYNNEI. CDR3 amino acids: CASSFTGGTEAFF. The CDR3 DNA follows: TGTGCCAGCAGCTTTACAGGGGGCACTGAAGCTTTCTTT.